This is a list of T cell receptor beta chains from one sample in a study of T cells in Graves' hyperthyroidism and ophthalmopathy. TCRdb re-analysed the multiplex PCR reads in MiXCR, keeping a single row per CDR3 protein. The table includes around 450,000 distinct CDR3 sequences, around a sixth detected once. The sequenced material came from blood. The receptors derive from a woman aged 18 to 35 with Graves' hyperthyroidism. Both conserved end residues are part of each CDR3. A D gene is named only where the DNA matches it firmly. Some rows mark clone size as missing; the rest say once, few, many or name a class of expanded clone.

D	length	V	J	size	CDR3	DNA
.	14	TRBV7-8	TRBJ2-5	many	CASSLRGAAETQYF	TGTGCCAGCAGCTTAAGGGGGGCGGCGGAGACCCAGTACTTC
.	16	TRBV28	TRBJ2-2	many	CASSLIGRNSHRELFF	TGTGCCAGCAGTTTAATCGGGCGGAATTCACACCGGGAGCTGTTTTTT
TRBD1	15	TRBV27	TRBJ2-1	many	CASSPQGAWGNEQFF	TGTGCCAGCAGTCCGCAGGGGGCTTGGGGGAATGAGCAGTTCTTC
TRBD1	17	TRBV3-1	TRBJ2-5	.	CASSQEGTGATKETQYF	TGTGCCAGCAGCCAAGAGGGCACAGGGGCTACCAAAGAGACCCAGTACTTC
.	15	TRBV5-1	TRBJ1-1	.	CASSTNWGWNTEAFF	TGCGCCAGCAGCACCAACTGGGGGTGGAACACTGAAGCTTTCTTT
TRBD1	14	TRBV4-1	TRBJ1-2	many	CASSQRQGNYGYTF	TGCGCCAGCAGCCAACGACAGGGGAACTATGGCTACACCTTC
.	11	TRBV27	TRBJ2-2	few	CASSLFGELFF	TGTGCCAGCAGTTTATTTGGGGAGCTGTTTTTT
.	12	TRBV29-1	TRBJ1-2	few	CSSREEIYGYTF	TGCAGCTCCCGGGAGGAAATCTATGGCTACACCTTC
.	15	TRBV12-3/TRBV12-4	TRBJ1-1	many	CASSLDVGDYTEAFF	TGTGCCAGCAGTTTAGATGTGGGCGATTACACTGAAGCTTTCTTT
TRBD1	18	TRBV10-2	TRBJ2-5	.	CASSDPGTGVREVKTQYF	TGCGCCAGCAGTGATCCCGGGACAGGGGTTCGCGAAGTAAAGACCCAGTACTTC
.	13	TRBV2	TRBJ1-1	many	CASKRGGNTEAFF	TGTGCCAGCAAAAGGGGAGGGAACACTGAAGCTTTCTTT
.	14	TRBV24-1	TRBJ2-3	many	CATSRGEATDTQYF	TGTGCCACCAGTCGCGGGGAAGCGACAGATACGCAGTATTTT
.	13	TRBV20-1	TRBJ2-7	many	CSARPGHLREQYF	TGCAGTGCTAGACCGGGACACCTTAGGGAGCAGTACTTC
.	17	TRBV6-1	TRBJ1-4	.	CASSEPRLPVSNEKLFF	TGTGCCAGCAGTGAACCAAGACTTCCAGTCAGTAATGAAAAACTGTTTTTT
.	14	TRBV5-1	TRBJ2-1	many	CASSSGISGQEQFF	TGCGCCAGCAGCTCCGGGATAAGCGGCCAAGAGCAGTTCTTC